The table lists the clone carrying this TCR beta chain with a few counts. Its antigen is unidentified. The source of the sample is a study of naive and memory T cell subsets. Study-wide results and limits: In CD4 and CD8 cells, diversity dropped from naive through EMRA. In naive cells, over 95% of TCR sequences were seen only once.

Both TRBC1 and TRBC2 were covered by a beta constant-region primer of two equimolar oligonucleotides. A single record per CDR3 protein comes from TCRdb applying MiXCR to the UMI-ligation and nested PCR reads. The sample has under 150,000 distinct CDR3 sequences; over 15% are singletons. Between the trimmed V and J ends, which lost 0 bases and 4 bases, there was a span of 4 bases. Germline lookup yields CDR1 KGHDR and CDR2 SFDVKD. This CDR3 has 13 amino acids. This receptor was identified in a human donor in good health. Sequencing input: naive CD4+ T cells from blood. The rearrangement links TRBV24-1 to TRBJ2-3, with D unresolved. CDR3 residues: CATSDLFSDTQYF. CDR3 coding DNA: TGTGCCACCAGTGATTTGTTTTCAGATACGCAGTATTTT.